This T cell receptor beta chain was observed in a study of CD8+CD57+ T cells in acquired aplastic anemia. The wider study: The DNA of sorted CD4+ and CD8+ cells averaged 3.2 ug. CD4+ cell libraries from healthy donors averaged about 10 million reads. Whole-study results and caveats: Patients did not significantly differ from controls in CD8+ Simpson's diversity.

The CDR3 has 17 amino acids. Per the germline V gene, CDR1 is SGHAT and CDR2 is FQNNGV. J was trimmed by 6 bases and V by 1 base; bases with no gene match: 9. The template for TCR beta VDJ and CDR3 sequence profiling was genomic DNA. Each CDR3 protein gets one entry after TCRdb re-called the reads with MiXCR. The profile covers 120,000 or so distinct CDR3 sequences, with around 48% appearing a single time and roughly 2.7% taken by the ten largest. The table lists this clonotype with many counts. Its target is not known. Material for sequencing was sorted CD4+, CD8+, or CD8+CD57+ T cells (not recorded which) from PBMCs. The receptor's source is a human donor in good health, serving as a control. The chain has TRBV11-2 and TRBJ2-1, with TRBD1 matching 10 bases. DNA of the CDR3: TGTGCCAGCAGCTTAGGCCCTTACAGGGACAGGGGCAATGAGCAGTTCTTC. Protein product: CASSLGPYRDRGNEQFF.